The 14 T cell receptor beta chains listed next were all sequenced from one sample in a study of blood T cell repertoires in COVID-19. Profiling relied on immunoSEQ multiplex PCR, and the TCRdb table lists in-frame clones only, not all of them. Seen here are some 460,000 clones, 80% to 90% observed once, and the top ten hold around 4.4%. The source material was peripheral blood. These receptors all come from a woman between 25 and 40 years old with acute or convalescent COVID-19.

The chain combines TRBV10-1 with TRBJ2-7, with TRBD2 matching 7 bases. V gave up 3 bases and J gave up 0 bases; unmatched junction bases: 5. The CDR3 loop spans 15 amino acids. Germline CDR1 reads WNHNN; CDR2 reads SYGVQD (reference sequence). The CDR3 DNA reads TGCGCCAGCAGTGAATCGCTAGCGGACTCCTACGAGCAGTACTTC. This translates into CASSESLADSYEQYF.

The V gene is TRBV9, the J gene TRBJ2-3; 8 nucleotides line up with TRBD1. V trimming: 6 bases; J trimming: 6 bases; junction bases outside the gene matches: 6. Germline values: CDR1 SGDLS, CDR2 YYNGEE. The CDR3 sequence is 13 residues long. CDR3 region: CASMGGQADTQYF. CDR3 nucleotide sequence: TGTGCCAGCATGGGGGGACAGGCGGATACGCAGTATTTT.

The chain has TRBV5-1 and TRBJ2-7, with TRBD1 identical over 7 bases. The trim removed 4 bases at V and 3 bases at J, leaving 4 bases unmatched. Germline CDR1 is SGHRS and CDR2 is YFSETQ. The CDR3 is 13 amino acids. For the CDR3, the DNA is TGCGCCAGCAGCCTAGGGACAGACTACGAGCAGTACTTC. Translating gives CASSLGTDYEQYF.

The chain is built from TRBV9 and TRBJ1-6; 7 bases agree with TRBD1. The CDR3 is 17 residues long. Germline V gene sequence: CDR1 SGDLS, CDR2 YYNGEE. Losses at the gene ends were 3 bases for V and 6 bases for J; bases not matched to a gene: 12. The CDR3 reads CASSARDRLALNSPLHF. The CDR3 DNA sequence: TGTGCCAGCAGCGCCCGGGACAGATTAGCCCTTAATTCACCCCTCCACTTT. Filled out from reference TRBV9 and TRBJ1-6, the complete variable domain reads DSGVTQTPKHLITATGQRVTLRCSPRSGDLSVYWYQQSLDQGLQFLIQYYNGEERAKGNILERFSAQQFPDLHSELNLSSLELGDSALYFCASSARDRLALNSPLHFGNGTRLTVT.

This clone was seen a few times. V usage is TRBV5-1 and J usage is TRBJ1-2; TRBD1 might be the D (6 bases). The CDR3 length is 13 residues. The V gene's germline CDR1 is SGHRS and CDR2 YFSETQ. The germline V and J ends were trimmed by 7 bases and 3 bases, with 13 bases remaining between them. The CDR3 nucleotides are TGCGCCAGCCAGGGGAGCGTGGACTATGGCTACACCTTC. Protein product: CASQGSVDYGYTF.

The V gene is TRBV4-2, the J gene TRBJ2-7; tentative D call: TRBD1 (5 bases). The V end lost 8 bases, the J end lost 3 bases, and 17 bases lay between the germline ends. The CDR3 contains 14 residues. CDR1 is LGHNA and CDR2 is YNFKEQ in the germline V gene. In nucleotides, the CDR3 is TGTGCCAGCCTCAGGAAGGGGATCGTCTACGAGCAGTACTTC. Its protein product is CASLRKGIVYEQYF.

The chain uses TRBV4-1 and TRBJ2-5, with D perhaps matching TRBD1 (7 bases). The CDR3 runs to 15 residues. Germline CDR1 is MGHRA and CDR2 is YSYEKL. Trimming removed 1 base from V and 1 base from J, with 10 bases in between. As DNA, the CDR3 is TGCGCCAGCAGCCAAGGGAGGGGGCCCCAAGAGACCCAGTACTTC. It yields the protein CASSQGRGPQETQYF.

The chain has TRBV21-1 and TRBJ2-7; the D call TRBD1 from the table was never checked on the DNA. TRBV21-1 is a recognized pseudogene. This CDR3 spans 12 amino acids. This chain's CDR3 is CASSPQGVEQYF. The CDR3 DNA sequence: TGTGCCAGCAGTCCACAGGGAGTGGAGCAGTACTTC.

CDR3 residues: CASRPDLAASTDTQYF. DNA of the CDR3: TGTGCCAGCAGGCCCGATTTAGCGGCGAGCACAGATACGCAGTATTTT. The chain is built from TRBV7-6 and TRBJ2-3; maybe TRBD2 (6 bases). CDR1 and CDR2 from the germline V gene are SGHVS and FNYEAQ. Trimming took 6 bases from V and 0 from J, leaving 16 bases between them. The CDR3 sequence is 16 residues long.

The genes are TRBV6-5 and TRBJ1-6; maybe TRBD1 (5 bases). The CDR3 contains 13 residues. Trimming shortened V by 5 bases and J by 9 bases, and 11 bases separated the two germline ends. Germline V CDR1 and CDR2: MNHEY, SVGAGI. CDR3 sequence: CASSTGFVSPLHF. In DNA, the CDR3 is TGTGCCAGCAGTACAGGTTTTGTTTCACCCCTCCACTTT.

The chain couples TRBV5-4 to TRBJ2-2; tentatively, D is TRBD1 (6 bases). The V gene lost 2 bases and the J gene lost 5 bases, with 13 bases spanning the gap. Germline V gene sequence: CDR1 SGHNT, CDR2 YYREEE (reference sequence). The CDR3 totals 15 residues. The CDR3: CASSLPGTTTGELFF. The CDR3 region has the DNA TGTGCCAGCAGCTTACCCGGGACAACAACCGGGGAGCTGTTTTTT. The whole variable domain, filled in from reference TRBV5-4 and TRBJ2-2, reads ETGVTQSPTHLIKTRGQQVTLRCSSQSGHNTVSWYQQALGQGPQFIFQYYREEENGRGNFPPRFSGLQFPNYSSELNVNALELDDSALYLCASSLPGTTTGELFFGEGSRLTVL.

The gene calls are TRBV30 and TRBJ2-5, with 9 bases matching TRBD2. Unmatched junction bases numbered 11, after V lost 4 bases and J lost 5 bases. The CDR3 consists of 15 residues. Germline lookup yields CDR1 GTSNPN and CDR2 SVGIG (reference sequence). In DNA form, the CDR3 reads TGTGCCTGGACTAGCGGGGTGGGGTTAGGGGAGACCCAGTACTTC. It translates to CAWTSGVGLGETQYF.

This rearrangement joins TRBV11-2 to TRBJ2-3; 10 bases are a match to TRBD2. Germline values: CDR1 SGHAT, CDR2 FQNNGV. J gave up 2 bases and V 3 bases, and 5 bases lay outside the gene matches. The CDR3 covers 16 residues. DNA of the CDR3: TGTGCCAGCAGCTTGAGGACTAGCGGCTTCACAGATACGCAGTATTTT. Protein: CASSLRTSGFTDTQYF.

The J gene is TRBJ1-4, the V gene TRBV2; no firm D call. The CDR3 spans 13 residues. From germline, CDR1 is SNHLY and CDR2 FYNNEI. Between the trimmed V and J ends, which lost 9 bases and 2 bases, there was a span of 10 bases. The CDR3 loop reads CASQTNTNEKLFF. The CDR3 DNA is TGTGCCAGTCAGACAAACACTAATGAAAAACTGTTTTTT.